This TCR beta chain comes out of a study of blood T cell repertoires in COVID-19. Study-level background: From T cells, B-cell-depleted T cells, or PBMCs came the material, which was cDNA or gDNA.

Original handling: Estimation of nucleated cell counts relied on the amplification of reference gene primers. Assay: immunoSEQ multiplex PCR; the TCRdb copy retains only in-frame clones and omits some. The V and J calls and clone size are taken from that table; D and trimming were inferred from the DNA. In the table there are around 280,000 clones, over 80% of which are singletons. The germline V and J ends were trimmed by 3 bases and 4 bases, with 20 bases remaining between them. The length of the CDR3 is 17 residues. The V gene's germline CDR1 is SGHNT and CDR2 YENEEA. Sequenced material: peripheral blood. The sequence was collected from a woman between 50 and 59 years old with active or convalescent COVID-19. The chain has TRBV11-3 and TRBJ2-3; D might be TRBD2 (6 bases). In DNA, the CDR3 is TGTGCCAGCAGCTTTCAAAGGATGGAGGGTAGGTCAGATACGCAGTATTTT. Its protein is CASSFQRMEGRSDTQYF.